A single sample is the source of the 29 T cell receptor beta chains below, sequenced in a study of radiotherapy plus CTLA-4 blockade in lung cancer. Generated by immunoSEQ multiplex PCR, the TCRdb table keeps only in-frame clones and is missing some. The table includes about 49,000 clones, 80% to 90% detected once. The sequencing used peripheral blood, collected from a patient treated with radiotherapy plus ipilimumab. The receptors here all came from a human donor with non-small cell lung cancer whose response to radiotherapy plus ipilimumab could not be evaluated.

This clone is a singleton in its sample. The chain has TRBV10-3 and TRBJ2-7; D is possibly TRBD2 (6 bases). Per the germline V gene, CDR1 is ENHRY and CDR2 is SYGVKD. The CDR3 length is 13 residues. Here the CDR3 DNA reads TGTGCGTCCAGAGGAGGGGAACGGTACGAGCAGTACTTC. Protein product: CASRGGERYEQYF.

The J gene is TRBJ1-2, the V gene TRBV4-3, with D tentatively TRBD1 (6 bases). This CDR3 has 17 residues. In germline, CDR1 is LGHNA, CDR2 YSLEER. V gave up 0 bases and J gave up 2 bases, with 16 bases separating them. The CDR3 nucleotides read TGCGCCAGCAGCCAAGAGAGAGGGCCGGGACACAACTATGGCTACACCTTC. Translated, it gives CASSQERGPGHNYGYTF.

The CDR3 protein is CASSLATTSGSTDTQYF. The CDR3 DNA reads as TGTGCCAGCAGCTTGGCGACGACTAGCGGGAGCACAGATACGCAGTATTTT. This chain connects TRBV5-8 to TRBJ2-3, with 10 bases identical to TRBD2. J gave up 0 bases and V 0 bases, and 4 bases lay outside the gene matches. In germline, CDR1 is SGHTS, CDR2 YDEGEE. This CDR3 has 17 amino acids. Combining the CDR3 with reference TRBV5-8 and TRBJ2-3 gives the whole variable domain EAGVTQSPTHLIKTRGQQATLRCSPISGHTSVYWYQQALGLGLQFLLWYDEGEERNRGNFPPRFSGRQFPNYSSELNVNALELEDSALYLCASSLATTSGSTDTQYFGPGTRLTVL.

The V gene is TRBV28, the J gene TRBJ2-7; maybe TRBD1 (5 bases). V lost 5 bases and J 0 bases, leaving 17 bases between the germline ends. The CDR3 loop spans 16 amino acids. Germline CDR1 and CDR2: MDHEN and SYDVKM. CDR3 protein: CASSLDPQGSSYEQYF. In DNA form, the CDR3 reads TGTGCCAGCAGTCTGGATCCCCAGGGAAGCTCCTACGAGCAGTACTTC.

V and J are TRBV4-2 and TRBJ1-1; a weak D match, TRBD1 (5 bases). The length of the CDR3 is 16 residues. Germline CDR1 reads LGHNA; CDR2 reads YNFKEQ. Trimming left V 0 bases short and J 0 bases short, with 11 bases between. The DNA for the CDR3 is TGTGCCAGCAGCCAAGAATGGGGGGGGGTGAACACTGAAGCTTTCTTT. Translation gives CASSQEWGGVNTEAFF.

The chain joins TRBV29-1 to TRBJ1-3; D is perhaps TRBD1 (5 bases). Trimming removed 4 bases from V and 4 bases from J, with 14 bases in between. The CDR3 runs 14 residues. Germline CDR1 and CDR2: SQVTM and ANQGSEA. The CDR3 nucleotides are TGCAGCGTTGCCCCCAGGGTTCCCGGAAACACCATATATTTT. Translating gives CSVAPRVPGNTIYF. The variable domain in full, with the rest retrieved from reference TRBV29-1 and TRBJ1-3, is SAVISQKPSRDICQRGTSLTIQCQVDSQVTMMFWYRQQPGQSLTLIATANQGSEATYESGFVIDKFPISRPNLTFSTLTVSNMSPEDSSIYLCSVAPRVPGNTIYFGEGSWLTVV.

The J gene is TRBJ2-7, the V gene TRBV6-5; 10 bases are shared with TRBD1. Germline V gene lookup returns CDR1 MNHEY and CDR2 SVGAGI. The CDR3 sequence is 13 residues long. V shed 4 bases and J 6 bases; nucleotides not matched to a gene: 3. For the CDR3, the DNA is TGTGCCAGCAGTTCGGGACAGGGGTCCGAGCAGTACTTC. Translation: CASSSGQGSEQYF.

The CDR3 region has the DNA TGTGCCAGCAGTCCTCAAGGACTAGCGGCCTACAATGAGCAGTTCTTC. The encoded protein is CASSPQGLAAYNEQFF. The rearrangement links TRBV27 to TRBJ2-1, with TRBD2 matching 10 bases. Trimming at V came to 5 bases and at J to 2 bases, leaving 6 bases not matched to a gene. The germline V gene encodes CDR1 MNHEY and CDR2 SMNVEV (reference sequence). The CDR3 spans 16 residues.

This clone was seen only a few times. V gene TRBV6-6 combines with J gene TRBJ1-2; 8 nucleotides align to TRBD1. This CDR3 has 16 residues. Germline V gene data show CDR1 as MNHNY and CDR2 as SVGAGI (reference sequence). V lost 6 bases and J lost 3; bases outside the gene matches: 12. The CDR3 is CASRISGTGSHYGYTF. CDR3 DNA: TGTGCCAGCAGGATTTCCGGGACAGGAAGTCACTATGGCTACACCTTC.

The J gene is TRBJ1-1, the V gene TRBV10-3, with 8 bases aligning to TRBD1. Losses at the gene ends were 6 bases for V and 4 bases for J; bases not matched to a gene: 4. The germline CDR1 and CDR2 sequences are ENHRY and SYGVKD. The CDR3 is 13 residues long. For the CDR3, the DNA is TGTGCCATCAGGAAAGGACAGGGCACTGAAGCTTTCTTT. This encodes CAIRKGQGTEAFF.

This sequence joins TRBV27 and TRBJ2-5; 14 bases fit TRBD2. The CDR3 contains 16 residues. CDR1 is MNHEY, CDR2 SMNVEV, per germline (reference sequence). V shed 1 base, J shed 3 bases, and the junction held 1 base outside the gene matches. CDR3 in amino acids: CASSLLTSGREETQYF. The CDR3 DNA follows: TGTGCCAGCAGTTTATTGACTAGCGGGAGGGAAGAGACCCAGTACTTC.

This chain joins TRBV29-1 and TRBJ2-3; 10 bases are a match to TRBD2. Trimming took 1 base from V and 0 from J; bases not matched to a gene: 7. The germline V gene encodes CDR1 SQVTM and CDR2 ANQGSEA. This CDR3 contains 17 residues. The CDR3 coding sequence is TGCAGCGTTGAAGGGGATCCGACTAGCGGGAGCACAGATACGCAGTATTTT. Translating gives CSVEGDPTSGSTDTQYF.

The chain carries TRBV6-5 and TRBJ2-3; 7 nucleotides match TRBD1. Per germline, CDR1 MNHEY and CDR2 SVGAGI. The CDR3 consists of 15 residues. V gave up 0 bases and J gave up 2 bases; unmatched junction bases: 2. CDR3 sequence (DNA): TGTGCCAGCAGTTACTCGGGACAGTACACAGATACGCAGTATTTT. Its translation is CASSYSGQYTDTQYF.

This rearrangement joins TRBV30 to TRBJ1-2; D uncertain. Germline CDR1 reads GTSNPN; CDR2 reads SVGIG (reference sequence). V was pared by 0 bases and J by 4 bases, with 9 bases between. The CDR3 has 13 amino acids. For the CDR3, the DNA is TGTGCCTGGAGTGTAGGTGCAGGCTATGGCTACACCTTC. This encodes CAWSVGAGYGYTF. Together with reference TRBV30 and TRBJ1-2, the CDR3 gives the full variable domain: SQTIHQWPATLVQPVGSPLSLECTVEGTSNPNLYWYRQAAGRGLQLLFYSVGIGQISSEVPQNLSASRPQDRQFILSSKKLLLSDSGFYLCAWSVGAGYGYTFGSGTRLTVV.

This clone has more than one count but fewer than ten. The J gene is TRBJ2-3, the V gene TRBV4-3; TRBD1 aligns across 8 bases. The V segment lost 4 bases and the J segment 6 bases; nucleotides outside the gene matches: 9. The germline V gene encodes CDR1 LGHNA and CDR2 YSLEER. This CDR3 region has 15 residues. The CDR3 loop is CASSLSDRVGDTQYF. In DNA form, the CDR3 reads TGCGCCAGCAGCCTTTCGGACAGGGTAGGGGATACGCAGTATTTT.

For the CDR3, the DNA is TGTGCCAGTACTCCAGGATCGGGACAGGGAGATAATAGCAATCAGCCCCAGCATTTT. It is translated as CASTPGSGQGDNSNQPQHF. The rearrangement uses TRBV19 and TRBJ1-5; 9 positions match TRBD1. The germline V gene encodes CDR1 LNHDA and CDR2 SQIVND (reference sequence). V was pared by 7 bases and J by 0 bases, with 16 bases of the junction left unmatched. CDR3 length: 19 amino acids.

The chain is built from TRBV5-4 and TRBJ2-3; D perhaps matches TRBD2 (6 bases). V lost 0 bases, J lost 3 bases, and 8 bases lay in between. The CDR3 has 14 residues. Per the germline V gene, CDR1 is SGHNT and CDR2 is YYREEE (reference sequence). The CDR3 DNA reads TGTGCCAGCAGCTTGGAGACTAGTACAGATACGCAGTATTTT. Amino acid sequence: CASSLETSTDTQYF.

The chain has TRBV7-2 and TRBJ2-4; 7 bases line up with TRBD2. The V gene's germline CDR1 is SGHTA and CDR2 FQGNSA. The CDR3 loop spans 19 amino acids. Trimming removed 3 bases from V and 0 bases from J; junction bases left unmatched: 14. The CDR3 spells CASSFPVLLAEEAKNIQYF. CDR3 DNA: TGTGCCAGCAGCTTTCCCGTACTCCTAGCGGAGGAAGCCAAAAACATTCAGTACTTC.

The chain joins TRBV6-6 to TRBJ1-5, with a tentative D call TRBD1 (5 bases). CDR3 size: 14 residues. From germline, CDR1 is MNHNY and CDR2 SVGAGI (reference sequence). V shed 7 bases and J shed 7 bases, with 17 bases lying between them. CDR3 sequence reads: CASTEGLGGQPQHF. The CDR3 bases are TGTGCCAGCACCGAGGGACTTGGGGGGCAGCCCCAGCATTTT.

This clone is a singleton in its sample. The CDR3 region is CASSHGDEQYF. Here the CDR3 DNA reads TGTGCCAGCAGCCACGGGGACGAGCAGTACTTC. The J gene is TRBJ2-7, the V gene TRBV6-5, with D perhaps matching TRBD2 (5 bases). CDR3 length: 11 residues. CDR1 is MNHEY, CDR2 SVGAGI, per germline. With 6 bases removed from V and 5 bases from J, the gap between germline ends came to 8 bases.

The chain has TRBV27 and TRBJ2-7; TRBD2 agrees at 10 bases. V lost 0 bases and J lost 6; bases outside the gene matches: 2. The CDR3 covers 14 residues. Germline V CDR1 and CDR2: MNHEY, SMNVEV (reference sequence). The CDR3 here is CASSLSSGRLEQYF. The CDR3 nucleotides are TGTGCCAGCAGTTTATCTAGCGGGAGGCTCGAGCAGTACTTC.

The chain joins TRBV10-3 to TRBJ2-7, with D perhaps TRBD2 (6 bases). CDR1 and CDR2 from the germline V gene are ENHRY and SYGVKD. Trimming left V 5 bases short and J 0 bases short, with 14 bases between. The CDR3 length is 15 residues. CDR3 sequence (DNA): TGTGCCATCAGTTGGGACTCCGCCAGCTCCTACGAGCAGTACTTC. Translated, it gives CAISWDSASSYEQYF.

The table lists this clone with a count of one. The chain employs TRBV19 and TRBJ2-6; TRBD1 matches at 11 bases. Germline V lookup: CDR1 LNHDA, CDR2 SQIVND (reference sequence). The J segment lost 4 bases and the V segment lost 4 bases, leaving 9 bases of the junction unmatched. The length of the CDR3 is 18 residues. The CDR3 DNA follows: TGTGCCAGTAGTACATTCCGGGACAGGGGGTCCGGGGCCAACGTCCTGACTTTC. Protein product: CASSTFRDRGSGANVLTF.

The chain joins TRBV9 to TRBJ1-1; 9 bases fit TRBD1. There are 16 residues in the CDR3. In germline, CDR1 is SGDLS, CDR2 YYNGEE. With 6 bases clipped from V and 0 bases from J, the junction kept 9 bases outside the gene matches. The CDR3, as DNA: TGTGCCAGCACCTTGGGGACAGGGAGCATGAACACTGAAGCTTTCTTT. This encodes CASTLGTGSMNTEAFF.

The chain links TRBV28 to TRBJ1-4, with no clear D. Trimming stripped 1 base from V and 0 bases from J, with 9 bases between. The CDR3 runs to 16 residues. Germline loops: CDR1 MDHEN, CDR2 SYDVKM. The CDR3 nucleotides read TGTGCCAGCAGTTTATTGAATACTGCAACTAATGAAAAACTGTTTTTT. Translation gives CASSLLNTATNEKLFF.

V and J are TRBV6-1 and TRBJ2-1; 7 nucleotides line up with TRBD1. The CDR3 consists of 15 residues. From germline, CDR1 is MNHNS and CDR2 SASEGT. J lost 0 bases, V lost 4 bases, and 3 bases had no gene match. The CDR3 loop is CASSGRQGSYNEQFF. The CDR3 nucleotides are TGTGCCAGCAGTGGGAGACAGGGCTCCTACAATGAGCAGTTCTTC.

The chain couples TRBV6-6 to TRBJ2-7, with D hard to call. The CDR3 runs 16 residues. Between the trimmed V and J ends, which lost 2 bases and 6 bases, there was a span of 20 bases. Germline V lookup: CDR1 MNHNY, CDR2 SVGAGI (reference sequence). DNA for the CDR3: TGTGCCAGCAGTTACGTCCAAGGCGGCGCCCCATCCGAGCAGTACTTC. This gives the protein CASSYVQGGAPSEQYF.

This chain joins TRBV19 and TRBJ2-3; 9 bases are shared with TRBD2. The CDR3 has 16 residues. From germline, CDR1 is LNHDA and CDR2 SQIVND (reference sequence). V shed 4 bases, J shed 6 bases, and the junction held 11 bases outside the gene matches. In DNA, the CDR3 is TGTGCCAGTAGTAGTCTGGCTAGCGGGGCCCCGGATACGCAGTATTTT. Protein: CASSSLASGAPDTQYF.

This sequence joins TRBV7-3 and TRBJ2-5; 9 bases map to TRBD2. V shed 1 base and J 4 bases; nucleotides not matched to a gene: 4. Germline CDR1 is SGHTA and CDR2 is FQGTGA. The CDR3 consists of 15 residues. The CDR3 bases are TGTGCCAGCAGCTTAAAAGCGGGAGGTCTAGAGACCCAGTACTTC. Amino acids: CASSLKAGGLETQYF.